This entry describes one T cell receptor beta chain. What it recognizes is unknown. The data were obtained in a study of cytomegalovirus exposure and HLA in healthy donors. About the study: Drawn from HLA-typed donors, about 82 million unique TCRs were held in an early data release. Overall study results and limits: The study labeled under 200 TCR beta chains cytomegalovirus-associated.

V trimming: 5 bases; J trimming: 5 bases; junction bases outside the gene matches: 3. Germline V CDR1 and CDR2: SGHAT, FQNNGV. This CDR3 region has 14 residues. Researchers ran the PCR with 60 Vbeta and 13 Jbeta primers. Assay used: immunoSEQ multiplex PCR; TCRdb lists only in-frame clones, some missing. The sample lists roughly 160,000 clones, approximately 88% occurring once. The chain is built from TRBV11-2 and TRBJ2-7; TRBD2 agrees at 13 bases. The specimen sequenced was PBMCs. The clonotype comes from a boy between 2 and 15 years old in good health and CMV-seronegative. The CDR3 is CASSQGLAGDEQYF. CDR3 nucleotide sequence: TGTGCCAGCAGCCAAGGACTAGCGGGAGACGAGCAGTACTTC.